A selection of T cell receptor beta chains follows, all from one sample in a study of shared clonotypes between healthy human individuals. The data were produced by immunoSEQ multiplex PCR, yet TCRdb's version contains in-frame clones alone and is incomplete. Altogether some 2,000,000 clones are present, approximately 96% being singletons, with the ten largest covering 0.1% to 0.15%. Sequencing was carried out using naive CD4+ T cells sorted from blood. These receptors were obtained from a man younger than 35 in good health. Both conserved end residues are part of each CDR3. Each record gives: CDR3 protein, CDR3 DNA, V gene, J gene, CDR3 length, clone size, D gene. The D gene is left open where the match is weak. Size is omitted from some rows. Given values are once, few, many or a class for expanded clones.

CDR3aa: CASSLSGGSDTQYF
CDR3nt: TGCGCCAGCAGCTTGAGCGGGGGCTCAGATACGCAGTATTTT
v_gene: TRBV5-1
j_gene: TRBJ2-3
len: 14
abundance: -
d_gene: TRBD2

CDR3aa: CASSAGTGGERAFF
CDR3nt: TGTGCCAGCAGCGCAGGGACAGGGGGCGAGAGAGCTTTCTTT
v_gene: TRBV5-4
j_gene: TRBJ1-1
len: 14
abundance: -
d_gene: TRBD1

CDR3aa: CASSLDPLGYGYTF
CDR3nt: TGTGCCAGCAGCTTGGACCCCCTGGGCTATGGCTACACCTTC
v_gene: TRBV5-4
j_gene: TRBJ1-2
len: 14
abundance: -
d_gene: -

CDR3aa: CASSVNGGDNEQFF
CDR3nt: TGTGCCAGCAGTGTAAACGGGGGGGACAATGAGCAGTTCTTC
v_gene: TRBV6-1
j_gene: TRBJ2-1
len: 14
abundance: -
d_gene: TRBD2

CDR3aa: CASSPGQSYEQYF
CDR3nt: TGTGCCAGCAGCCCGGGACAGTCCTACGAGCAGTACTTC
v_gene: TRBV11-3
j_gene: TRBJ2-7
len: 13
abundance: -
d_gene: TRBD1

CDR3aa: CASSLVGIGETQYF
CDR3nt: TGTGCCAGCAGCTTAGTAGGGATTGGAGAGACCCAGTACTTC
v_gene: TRBV7-9
j_gene: TRBJ2-5
len: 14
abundance: -
d_gene: -

CDR3aa: CSVELGARAEAFF
CDR3nt: TGCAGCGTTGAGTTGGGGGCGCGCGCTGAAGCTTTCTTT
v_gene: TRBV29-1
j_gene: TRBJ1-1
len: 13
abundance: once
d_gene: -

CDR3aa: CAWSGGQSNQPQHF
CDR3nt: TGTGCCTGGAGTGGAGGGCAGTCCAATCAGCCCCAGCATTTT
v_gene: TRBV30
j_gene: TRBJ1-5
len: 14
abundance: few
d_gene: -

CDR3aa: CASSLTVGQPQHF
CDR3nt: TGTGCCAGCAGTTTAACCGTCGGTCAGCCCCAGCATTTT
v_gene: TRBV27
j_gene: TRBJ1-5
len: 13
abundance: -
d_gene: -

CDR3aa: CASSLALQGYEQYF
CDR3nt: TGTGCCAGCAGCTTAGCACTTCAGGGTTACGAGCAGTACTTC
v_gene: TRBV7-9
j_gene: TRBJ2-7
len: 14
abundance: -
d_gene: -

CDR3aa: CASSGDRNYGYTF
CDR3nt: TGTGCCAGTAGCGGGGACAGAAACTATGGCTACACCTTC
v_gene: TRBV19
j_gene: TRBJ1-2
len: 13
abundance: -
d_gene: TRBD1

CDR3aa: CASSLPNPDYGYTF
CDR3nt: TGTGCCAGCAGCTTACCGAATCCCGACTATGGCTACACCTTC
v_gene: TRBV5-4
j_gene: TRBJ1-2
len: 14
abundance: -
d_gene: -

CDR3aa: CASTRDRSSYEQYF
CDR3nt: TGTGCCAGCACCCGGGACAGGAGCTCCTACGAGCAGTACTTC
v_gene: TRBV27
j_gene: TRBJ2-7
len: 14
abundance: -
d_gene: TRBD1

CDR3aa: CASSELPAYTIYF
CDR3nt: TGTGCCAGCAGTGAATTGCCCGCGTACACCATATATTTT
v_gene: TRBV6-1
j_gene: TRBJ1-3
len: 13
abundance: -
d_gene: -

CDR3aa: CASRPTGAIGETQYF
CDR3nt: TGTGCCAGCAGACCTACAGGGGCGATAGGAGAGACCCAGTACTTC
v_gene: TRBV7-9
j_gene: TRBJ2-5
len: 15
abundance: -
d_gene: TRBD1

CDR3aa: CASSLGTSYNEQFF
CDR3nt: TGTGCCAGCAGCTTGGGAACTTCCTACAATGAGCAGTTCTTC
v_gene: TRBV7-2
j_gene: TRBJ2-1
len: 14
abundance: once
d_gene: -

CDR3aa: CASSGGLAVTGGFGNTIYF
CDR3nt: TGTGCCAGCAGCGGAGGTTTAGCCGTTACAGGGGGCTTTGGAAACACCATATATTTT
v_gene: TRBV7-2
j_gene: TRBJ1-3
len: 19
abundance: -
d_gene: TRBD1

CDR3aa: CASSERGRVETQYF
CDR3nt: TGTGCCAGCAGTGAACGGGGGAGAGTGGAGACCCAGTACTTC
v_gene: TRBV6-1
j_gene: TRBJ2-5
len: 14
abundance: -
d_gene: -

CDR3aa: CAWSSRGYNQPQHF
CDR3nt: TGTGCCTGGAGTAGCAGGGGGTACAATCAGCCCCAGCATTTT
v_gene: TRBV30
j_gene: TRBJ1-5
len: 14
abundance: -
d_gene: TRBD1

CDR3aa: CASSLGAGVGNQPQHF
CDR3nt: TGTGCCAGCAGCCTAGGGGCAGGAGTAGGGAATCAGCCCCAGCATTTT
v_gene: TRBV7-9
j_gene: TRBJ1-5
len: 16
abundance: -
d_gene: -

CDR3aa: CAWTAWGAGTDTQYF
CDR3nt: TGTGCCTGGACTGCTTGGGGGGCGGGCACAGATACGCAGTATTTT
v_gene: TRBV30
j_gene: TRBJ2-3
len: 15
abundance: -
d_gene: -

CDR3aa: CASSPGDIPLGYGYTF
CDR3nt: TGTGCCAGCAGTCCAGGGGACATCCCCCTCGGCTATGGCTACACCTTC
v_gene: TRBV27
j_gene: TRBJ1-2
len: 16
abundance: -
d_gene: -

CDR3aa: CASSLQTGNFDEQFF
CDR3nt: TGCGCCAGCAGCTTGCAAACAGGAAACTTCGATGAGCAGTTCTTC
v_gene: TRBV5-1
j_gene: TRBJ2-1
len: 15
abundance: -
d_gene: -

CDR3aa: CASSRTGRGGNQPQHF
CDR3nt: TGTGCCAGCAGCCGGACAGGGAGAGGAGGCAATCAGCCCCAGCATTTT
v_gene: TRBV5-6
j_gene: TRBJ1-5
len: 16
abundance: -
d_gene: TRBD1

CDR3aa: CSVDGGGGTDTQYF
CDR3nt: TGCAGCGTTGATGGAGGGGGAGGTACAGATACGCAGTATTTT
v_gene: TRBV29-1
j_gene: TRBJ2-3
len: 14
abundance: -
d_gene: -

CDR3aa: CASSLVAVRYNEQFF
CDR3nt: TGTGCCAGCAGCTTGGTAGCGGTTCGCTACAATGAGCAGTTCTTC
v_gene: TRBV5-6
j_gene: TRBJ2-1
len: 15
abundance: -
d_gene: -

CDR3aa: CASSLYGQGNTGELFF
CDR3nt: TGCGCCAGCAGCTTATATGGCCAGGGTAACACCGGGGAGCTGTTTTTT
v_gene: TRBV5-1
j_gene: TRBJ2-2
len: 16
abundance: -
d_gene: -

CDR3aa: CASSTRTGGSDEQYF
CDR3nt: TGTGCCAGCAGCACACGGACAGGGGGCTCGGACGAGCAGTACTTC
v_gene: TRBV9
j_gene: TRBJ2-7
len: 15
abundance: -
d_gene: TRBD1

CDR3aa: CASRYRGRGETQYF
CDR3nt: TGTGCCAGCAGGTACAGGGGGCGAGGGGAGACCCAGTACTTC
v_gene: TRBV27
j_gene: TRBJ2-5
len: 14
abundance: -
d_gene: TRBD1

CDR3aa: CAGNETSGGLLRGEQFF
CDR3nt: TGTGCCGGCAATGAGACTAGCGGGGGACTCCTACGGGGTGAGCAGTTCTTC
v_gene: TRBV30
j_gene: TRBJ2-1
len: 17
abundance: once
d_gene: TRBD2

CDR3aa: CASSKEGGIETQYF
CDR3nt: TGTGCCAGCAGCAAAGAGGGGGGAATAGAGACCCAGTACTTC
v_gene: TRBV11-2
j_gene: TRBJ2-5
len: 14
abundance: -
d_gene: -